These T cell receptor beta chains were read from a single sample in a study of molecular identifiers for immune sequencing clone quantification. TCRdb fed the PCR reads into MiXCR, producing one record per CDR3 protein. The table lists hundreds of thousands of distinct CDR3 sequences, around 20% of them singletons. The sample comprised naive CD8+ T cells from blood, with Jurkat cell RNA spiked in. Receptor source: a human donor in good health. Some libraries in this study had Jurkat cell RNA spiked in. CDR3s include the opening cysteine and the closing phenylalanine or tryptophan. Each record gives: V gene, clone size, D gene, J gene, CDR3 protein, CDR3 DNA. D genes are given only for firm matches. Rows may omit the clone size; those that give it use once, few, many or a size class.

v_call: TRBV11-2
clone_size: NA
d_call: NA
j_call: TRBJ2-3
cdr3_aa: CASSKEGVATDTQYF
cdr3_nt: TGTGCCAGCAGCAAGGAGGGGGTTGCAACAGATACGCAGTATTTT

v_call: TRBV5-6
clone_size: few
d_call: NA
j_call: TRBJ2-3
cdr3_aa: CASSNQGRTDTQYF
cdr3_nt: TGTGCCAGCAGCAACCAGGGGAGGACAGATACGCAGTATTTT

v_call: TRBV14
clone_size: many
d_call: NA
j_call: TRBJ2-5
cdr3_aa: CASSQDFWGSQYF
cdr3_nt: TGTGCCAGCAGCCAAGATTTTTGGGGTTCCCAGTACTTC

v_call: TRBV4-1
clone_size: few
d_call: TRBD1
j_call: TRBJ1-3
cdr3_aa: CASSQETGVLHHTIYF
cdr3_nt: TGCGCCAGCAGCCAGGAAACAGGGGTACTCCACCACACCATATATTTT

v_call: TRBV7-8
clone_size: many
d_call: TRBD2
j_call: TRBJ2-3
cdr3_aa: CASSLDEGLAGGYDTQYF
cdr3_nt: TGTGCCAGCAGCTTAGATGAGGGGCTAGCGGGGGGTTACGATACGCAGTATTTT

v_call: TRBV24-1
clone_size: many
d_call: NA
j_call: TRBJ1-5
cdr3_aa: CATSAELKGNQPQHF
cdr3_nt: TGTGCCACCAGTGCCGAACTTAAGGGCAATCAGCCCCAGCATTTT

v_call: TRBV12-3/TRBV12-4
clone_size: few
d_call: TRBD1
j_call: TRBJ2-4
cdr3_aa: CASSSGTAISLAKNIQYF
cdr3_nt: TGTGCCAGCAGTTCCGGGACAGCGATTTCCCTAGCCAAAAACATTCAGTACTTC

v_call: TRBV28
clone_size: many
d_call: NA
j_call: TRBJ2-7
cdr3_aa: CASSFRNYEQYF
cdr3_nt: TGTGCCAGCAGTTTCCGGAACTACGAGCAGTACTTC

v_call: TRBV5-8
clone_size: many
d_call: NA
j_call: TRBJ1-5
cdr3_aa: CASSPSRQVHNQPQHF
cdr3_nt: TGTGCCAGCAGCCCGTCCCGACAGGTACACAATCAGCCCCAGCATTTT

v_call: TRBV12-3/TRBV12-4
clone_size: many
d_call: TRBD1
j_call: TRBJ2-3
cdr3_aa: CASSLTGTPDTQYF
cdr3_nt: TGTGCCAGCAGCTTGACAGGGACCCCAGATACGCAGTATTTT

v_call: TRBV6-5
clone_size: many
d_call: NA
j_call: TRBJ2-5
cdr3_aa: CASSFHRDGETQYF
cdr3_nt: TGTGCCAGCAGTTTCCACAGGGACGGAGAGACCCAGTACTTC

v_call: TRBV12-3/TRBV12-4
clone_size: many
d_call: NA
j_call: TRBJ1-1
cdr3_aa: CASSLLGGRGTEAFF
cdr3_nt: TGTGCCAGCAGTTTACTCGGTGGGAGGGGCACTGAAGCTTTCTTT

v_call: TRBV20-1
clone_size: many
d_call: NA
j_call: TRBJ2-7
cdr3_aa: CSATVVRSEQYF
cdr3_nt: TGCAGTGCTACAGTAGTCCGGAGCGAGCAGTACTTC

v_call: TRBV29-1
clone_size: many
d_call: NA
j_call: TRBJ2-1
cdr3_aa: CSVAGGVSYNEQFF
cdr3_nt: TGCAGCGTTGCAGGAGGGGTCTCCTACAATGAGCAGTTCTTC

v_call: TRBV28
clone_size: NA
d_call: NA
j_call: TRBJ2-2
cdr3_aa: CASSPTPSSGELFF
cdr3_nt: TGTGCCAGCAGTCCTACCCCCTCCTCCGGGGAGCTGTTTTTT

v_call: TRBV13
clone_size: NA
d_call: TRBD1
j_call: TRBJ2-3
cdr3_aa: CASSLWGQGVDTQYF
cdr3_nt: TGTGCCAGCAGCTTATGGGGACAGGGGGTGGATACGCAGTATTTT

v_call: TRBV30
clone_size: many
d_call: NA
j_call: TRBJ2-7
cdr3_aa: CAWSVTPGEQYF
cdr3_nt: TGTGCCTGGAGTGTTACGCCTGGTGAGCAGTACTTC

v_call: TRBV6-5
clone_size: many
d_call: NA
j_call: TRBJ2-7
cdr3_aa: CASSPGTSVEQYF
cdr3_nt: TGTGCCAGCAGCCCTGGGACGTCGGTAGAGCAGTACTTC

v_call: TRBV7-7
clone_size: NA
d_call: TRBD2
j_call: TRBJ2-5
cdr3_aa: CASNPPTSGGGYQETQYF
cdr3_nt: TGTGCTAGCAACCCACCCACCAGTGGGGGGGGGTACCAAGAGACCCAGTACTTC

v_call: TRBV4-3
clone_size: few
d_call: TRBD2
j_call: TRBJ2-7
cdr3_aa: CASSPKGTSGSSYEQYF
cdr3_nt: TGCGCCAGCAGCCCCAAAGGGACTAGCGGGAGCTCCTACGAGCAGTACTTC

v_call: TRBV27
clone_size: NA
d_call: NA
j_call: TRBJ2-7
cdr3_aa: CASSFQRSYEQYF
cdr3_nt: TGTGCCAGCAGTTTTCAGCGGTCCTACGAGCAGTACTTC

v_call: TRBV5-1
clone_size: NA
d_call: NA
j_call: TRBJ1-2
cdr3_aa: CASSLVGMIGYGYTF
cdr3_nt: TGCGCCAGCAGCTTGGTGGGGATGATTGGCTATGGCTACACCTTC

v_call: TRBV27
clone_size: few
d_call: NA
j_call: TRBJ2-5
cdr3_aa: CASSSGLNEYF
cdr3_nt: TGTGCCAGCAGCTCCGGACTGAACGAGTACTTC

v_call: TRBV19
clone_size: NA
d_call: NA
j_call: TRBJ1-1
cdr3_aa: CASSIAAGRSNTEAFF
cdr3_nt: TGTGCCAGTAGTATAGCGGCAGGGAGGTCCAACACTGAAGCTTTCTTT

v_call: TRBV28
clone_size: many
d_call: NA
j_call: TRBJ2-7
cdr3_aa: CASSTTAYEQYF
cdr3_nt: TGTGCCAGCAGTACGACGGCCTACGAGCAGTACTTC

v_call: TRBV5-6
clone_size: NA
d_call: NA
j_call: TRBJ2-1
cdr3_aa: CASSLSWGSYNEQFF
cdr3_nt: TGTGCCAGCAGCTTGTCCTGGGGCAGCTACAATGAGCAGTTCTTC

v_call: TRBV7-9
clone_size: many
d_call: NA
j_call: TRBJ2-7
cdr3_aa: CASSLGDTYEQYF
cdr3_nt: TGTGCCAGCAGCTTAGGGGACACCTACGAGCAGTACTTC

v_call: TRBV14
clone_size: many
d_call: TRBD2
j_call: TRBJ2-1
cdr3_aa: CASSQVAGSVDEQFF
cdr3_nt: TGTGCCAGCAGCCAAGTAGCGGGTTCCGTGGATGAGCAGTTCTTC

v_call: TRBV4-3
clone_size: many
d_call: NA
j_call: TRBJ2-3
cdr3_aa: CASSQDLYQGPTDTQYF
cdr3_nt: TGCGCCAGCAGCCAAGATCTTTACCAGGGGCCCACAGATACGCAGTATTTT

v_call: TRBV5-1
clone_size: many
d_call: NA
j_call: TRBJ1-2
cdr3_aa: CASTFHPTENYGYTF
cdr3_nt: TGCGCCAGCACTTTCCACCCGACAGAAAACTATGGCTACACCTTC

v_call: TRBV7-2
clone_size: many
d_call: TRBD1
j_call: TRBJ1-3
cdr3_aa: CASTGQGETGNTIYF
cdr3_nt: TGTGCCAGCACAGGACAGGGGGAGACTGGAAACACCATATATTTT

v_call: TRBV28
clone_size: many
d_call: NA
j_call: TRBJ1-5
cdr3_aa: CASSPPQVSNQPQHF
cdr3_nt: TGTGCCAGCAGTCCCCCGCAGGTGAGCAATCAGCCCCAGCATTTT

v_call: TRBV20-1
clone_size: many
d_call: NA
j_call: TRBJ2-7
cdr3_aa: CSAETHKDYEQYF
cdr3_nt: TGCAGTGCTGAGACGCACAAGGACTACGAGCAGTACTTC

v_call: TRBV12-3/TRBV12-4
clone_size: many
d_call: NA
j_call: TRBJ1-2
cdr3_aa: CASSHPVRNGYTF
cdr3_nt: TGTGCCAGCAGCCACCCAGTCAGGAACGGCTACACCTTC

v_call: TRBV12-3/TRBV12-4
clone_size: few
d_call: TRBD1
j_call: TRBJ2-7
cdr3_aa: CASSLLSGQGSNEQYF
cdr3_nt: TGTGCCAGCAGTTTATTATCCGGACAGGGGTCAAACGAGCAGTACTTC

v_call: TRBV7-2
clone_size: many
d_call: TRBD2
j_call: TRBJ2-7
cdr3_aa: CASSLDPGLAGNEQYF
cdr3_nt: TGTGCCAGCAGCTTGGATCCGGGACTAGCGGGAAACGAGCAGTACTTC

v_call: TRBV18
clone_size: many
d_call: NA
j_call: TRBJ2-3
cdr3_aa: CASSPPFGGLSTDTQYF
cdr3_nt: TGTGCCAGCTCACCACCGTTTGGGGGGCTTAGCACAGATACGCAGTATTTT

v_call: TRBV19
clone_size: many
d_call: TRBD2
j_call: TRBJ2-3
cdr3_aa: CASSISGISTDTQYF
cdr3_nt: TGTGCCAGTAGTATAAGCGGGATAAGCACAGATACGCAGTATTTT

v_call: TRBV5-1
clone_size: NA
d_call: TRBD1
j_call: TRBJ1-6
cdr3_aa: CASSLTGGEGSPLHF
cdr3_nt: TGCGCCAGCAGCTTGACAGGGGGCGAAGGGTCACCCCTCCACTTT

v_call: TRBV4-3
clone_size: many
d_call: TRBD1
j_call: TRBJ2-3
cdr3_aa: CASSQVTGQLLDTQYF
cdr3_nt: TGCGCCAGCAGCCAAGTTACGGGACAGCTCTTAGATACGCAGTATTTT